This T cell receptor (beta chain) was sequenced during a study of T cell changes during pregnancy in multiple sclerosis. The length of the CDR3 is 16 residues. CDR1 and CDR2 from the germline V gene are KGHSH and LQKENI. V was pared by 4 bases and J by 1 base, with 15 bases between. The protocol was immunoSEQ multiplex PCR, while the TCRdb copy is restricted to in-frame clones and leaves out a portion. The table shows roughly 70,000 clones, with about 91% occurring only once. Material: peripheral blood, obtained in the first trimester of pregnancy. This TCR derives from a female donor with multiple sclerosis, enrolled in a pregnancy study. The chain uses TRBV18 and TRBJ2-3, with D possibly being TRBD2 (5 bases). The CDR3 region has the DNA TGTGCCAGCTCACTCAACCAGCGGCTACGCACAGATACGCAGTATTTT. It encodes CASSLNQRLRTDTQYF.